Listed below are T cell receptor beta chains from one sample, sequenced in a study of metastatic and nonmetastatic thyroid tumors. TCRdb re-called clones from the PCR reads using MiXCR. The sample includes roughly 15,000 clones, about 20% seen only once; the top ten take roughly 13%. The sequenced material came from blood. These TCRs come from a female donor with papillary thyroid cancer or a benign thyroid nodule (not recorded which). Some clones in this sample may be carry-over from other donors' samples. Each CDR3 is given with its conserved first and last residue. Fields, in order: CDR3 length, V gene, J gene, D gene, clone size, CDR3 DNA, CDR3 protein. D genes are given only for firm matches. Size tells how often a clone was seen (once, few, many) or the class of an expanded clone, and some rows leave it out.

>14|TRBV5-4|TRBJ1-4|TRBD1|many
TGTGCCAGCAGCCCGGACAGGGAGGCTGAAAAACTGTTTTTT
CASSPDREAEKLFF
>15|TRBV19|TRBJ2-5|TRBD1|medium-sized
TGTGCCAGTAGTCCCCGGACAGGGCTGGGGGAGACCCAGTACTTC
CASSPRTGLGETQYF
>13|TRBV12-3/TRBV12-4|TRBJ1-2|TRBD1|medium-sized
TGTGCCAGCCGCCAGGGGGCTCATTATGGCTACACCTTC
CASRQGAHYGYTF
>13|TRBV7-3|TRBJ1-1|NA|many
TGTGCCAGCAGCTTAGGGGCCAACACTGAAGCTTTCTTT
CASSLGANTEAFF
>14|TRBV4-1|TRBJ2-5|TRBD2|many
TGCGCCAGCAGCCAGGGACTAGCGGAAGAGACCCAGTACTTC
CASSQGLAEETQYF
>15|TRBV6-2/TRBV6-3|TRBJ1-6|NA|few
TGTGCCAGCAGTTACACACGGACAGAAAATTCACCCCTCCACTTT
CASSYTRTENSPLHF
>15|TRBV27|TRBJ2-5|NA|NA
TGTGCCAGCGGCTTCCAGGACTCTGCCCAAGAGACCCAGTACTTC
CASGFQDSAQETQYF
>14|TRBV20-1|TRBJ2-7|TRBD1|NA
TGCAGTGCTAGACCACCGACAGGGCACTACGAGCAGTACTTC
CSARPPTGHYEQYF
>14|TRBV2|TRBJ2-7|TRBD2|few
TGTGCCAGCAGGGGAACTAGCGGGAGATACGAGCAGTACTTC
CASRGTSGRYEQYF
>14|TRBV5-1|TRBJ2-1|TRBD2|many
TGCGCCAGCAGCTTGGTGGGGAGGGACAATGAGCAGTTCTTC
CASSLVGRDNEQFF
>15|TRBV6-2/TRBV6-3|TRBJ2-5|NA|NA
TGTGCCAGCAGTTACCCCCCCGACCGGGTGGGGACCCAGTACTTC
CASSYPPDRVGTQYF
>17|TRBV5-1|TRBJ1-1|TRBD1|many
TGCGCCAGCAGGATAACAGGACAGGGACGGCTTTACACTGAAGCTTTCTTT
CASRITGQGRLYTEAFF
>17|TRBV28|TRBJ1-5|TRBD1|NA
TGTGCCAGCAGTTTATTGGGACAGGGGATCGGCAATCAGCCCCAGCATTTT
CASSLLGQGIGNQPQHF
>16|TRBV5-8|TRBJ1-2|NA|many
TGTGCCAGCAGCTTGCGCGGGGGAAGAATAGCTTATGGCTACACCTTC
CASSLRGGRIAYGYTF
>14|TRBV11-2|TRBJ2-7|TRBD1|medium-sized
TGTGCCAGCAGCCTAAGACAGGGAACCTACGAGCAGTACTTC
CASSLRQGTYEQYF
>15|TRBV20-1|TRBJ1-6|NA|many
TGCAGTGCCCTTCGGACAGCTCAGTATAATTCACCCCTCCACTTT
CSALRTAQYNSPLHF
>16|TRBV15|TRBJ2-6|NA|many
TGTGCCACCAGCAGAGACGGCGGAGTAGGGGCCAACGTCCTGACTTTC
CATSRDGGVGANVLTF
>14|TRBV6-1|TRBJ1-2|NA|few
TGTGCCAGCCGGGTCGGGGGCGCCAACTATGGCTACACCTTC
CASRVGGANYGYTF
>15|TRBV3-1|TRBJ2-2|NA|NA
TGTGCCAGCAGCCAAGGGACACCGGGCGCCGGGAAGCTGTTTTTT
CASSQGTPGAGKLFF
>15|TRBV20-1|TRBJ2-4|NA|NA
TGCAGTGCTAGAGAACTGACTAGAAGTGGCGACATTCAGTACTTC
CSARELTRSGDIQYF
>17|TRBV28|TRBJ2-4|NA|NA
TGTGCCAGCGGTAGGGGGGGGGAGAGACTAGCCAAAAACATTCAGTACTTC
CASGRGGERLAKNIQYF
>16|TRBV27|TRBJ2-1|TRBD2|medium-sized
TGTGCCAGCAGATCATTAGCGGGAGGTTTCTACAATGAGCAGTTCTTC
CASRSLAGGFYNEQFF
>15|TRBV6-1|TRBJ1-2|NA|few
TGTGCCAGCAGTGAATTTCATCACCCTGACTATGGCTACACCTTC
CASSEFHHPDYGYTF
>13|TRBV29-1|TRBJ2-5|NA|many
TGCAGCGTTATTTCCCTAGAGCAAGAGACCCAGTACTTC
CSVISLEQETQYF
>14|TRBV5-5|TRBJ1-1|NA|many
TGTGCCAGCAGCTTGTTTGCAGGGACCACTGAAGCTTTCTTT
CASSLFAGTTEAFF
>16|TRBV20-1|TRBJ1-1|NA|many
TGCAGTGCTAGTGCTCAATTGGGCAGGGGATTCACTGAAGCTTTCTTT
CSASAQLGRGFTEAFF
>13|TRBV29-1|TRBJ1-2|NA|many
TGCAGCGTTGATCGGAGCGTGGGGGATGGCTACACCTTC
CSVDRSVGDGYTF
>19|TRBV18|TRBJ2-3|TRBD2|many
TGTGCCAGCTCAGCTTTGCCCGCTAGCGGGGGCCCTAGCACAGATACGCAGTATTTT
CASSALPASGGPSTDTQYF
>15|TRBV18|TRBJ2-7|NA|many
TGTGCCAGCTCACCAGCCGCGAGCCTCTCCTACGAGCAGTACTTC
CASSPAASLSYEQYF
>14|TRBV19|TRBJ2-7|NA|few
TGTTCCAGTAGTATCGAAAGGTCATCCTACGAGCAGTACTTC
CSSSIERSSYEQYF
>10|TRBV11-3|TRBJ2-7|NA|once
TGTGCCAGCAGGGTCTACGAGCAGTACTTC
CASRVYEQYF
>17|TRBV6-2/TRBV6-3|TRBJ2-7|NA|NA
TGTGCCAGCTACGTCAGGGGACCCGCGGTCGCCCCCCACGAGCAGTACTTC
CASYVRGPAVAPHEQYF
>13|TRBV15|TRBJ2-7|NA|few
TGTGCCACCAGGGACACCTCGGGTTACGAGCAGTACTTC
CATRDTSGYEQYF
>15|TRBV5-5|TRBJ2-7|NA|many
TGTGCCAGCAGCTTGGAACGCGCGCGGTCCTACGAGCAGTACTTC
CASSLERARSYEQYF
>13|TRBV7-3|TRBJ2-1|TRBD2|medium-sized
TGTGCCAGCAGAGCGGGAGTTTACAATGAGCAGTTCTTC
CASRAGVYNEQFF
>13|TRBV7-8|TRBJ1-6|NA|medium-sized
TGTGCCAGCAGCTTAGCGGCTAATTCACCCCTCCACTTT
CASSLAANSPLHF
>15|TRBV27|TRBJ2-7|TRBD1|medium-sized
TGTGCCAGCAGTTTAAAAGGGACAGAGCACTACGAGCAGTACTTC
CASSLKGTEHYEQYF
>13|TRBV9|TRBJ2-2|NA|many
TGTGCCAGCAGCAGACTGAACACCGGGGAGCTGTTTTTT
CASSRLNTGELFF